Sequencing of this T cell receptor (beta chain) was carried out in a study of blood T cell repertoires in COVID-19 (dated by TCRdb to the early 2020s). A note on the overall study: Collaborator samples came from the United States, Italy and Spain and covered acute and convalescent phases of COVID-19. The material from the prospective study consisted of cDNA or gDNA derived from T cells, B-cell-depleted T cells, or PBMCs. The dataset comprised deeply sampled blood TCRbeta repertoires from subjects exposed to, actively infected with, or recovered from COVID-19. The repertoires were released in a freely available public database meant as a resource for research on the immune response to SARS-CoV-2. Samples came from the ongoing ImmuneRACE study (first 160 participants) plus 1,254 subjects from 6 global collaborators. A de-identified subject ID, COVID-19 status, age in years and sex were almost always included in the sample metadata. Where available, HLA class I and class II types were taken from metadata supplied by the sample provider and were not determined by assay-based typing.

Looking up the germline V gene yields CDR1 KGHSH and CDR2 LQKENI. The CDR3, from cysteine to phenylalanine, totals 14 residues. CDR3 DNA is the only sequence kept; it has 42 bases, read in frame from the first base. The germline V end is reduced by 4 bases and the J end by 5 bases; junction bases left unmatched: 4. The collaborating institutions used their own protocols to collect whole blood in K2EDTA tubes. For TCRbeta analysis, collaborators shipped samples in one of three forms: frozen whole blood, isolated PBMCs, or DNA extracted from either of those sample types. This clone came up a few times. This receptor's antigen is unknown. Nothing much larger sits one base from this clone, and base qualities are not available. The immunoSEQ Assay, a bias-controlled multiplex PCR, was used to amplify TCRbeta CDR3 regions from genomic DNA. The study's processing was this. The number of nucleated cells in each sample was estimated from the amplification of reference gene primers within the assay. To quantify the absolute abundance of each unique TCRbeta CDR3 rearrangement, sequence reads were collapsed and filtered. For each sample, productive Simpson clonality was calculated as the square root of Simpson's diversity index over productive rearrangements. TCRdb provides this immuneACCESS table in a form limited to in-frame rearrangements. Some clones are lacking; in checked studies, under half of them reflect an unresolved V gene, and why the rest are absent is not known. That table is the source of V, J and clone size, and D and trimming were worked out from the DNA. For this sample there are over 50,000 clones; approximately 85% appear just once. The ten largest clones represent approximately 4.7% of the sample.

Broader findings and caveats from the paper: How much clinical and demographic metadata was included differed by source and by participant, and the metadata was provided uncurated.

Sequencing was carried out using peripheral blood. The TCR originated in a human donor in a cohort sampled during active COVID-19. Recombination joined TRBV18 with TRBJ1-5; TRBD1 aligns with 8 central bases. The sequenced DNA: TGTGCCAGCTCACTAGGACAGGGCTATCAGCCCCAGCATTTT. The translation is CASSLGQGYQPQHF.